Sequencing of this T cell receptor beta chain was carried out in a study of cytomegalovirus exposure and HLA in healthy donors. Whole-study context: The 550 to 700 first-cohort repertoires and the 95 to 150 validation repertoires shared the same platform, a later analysis reported.

The germline V gene has CDR1 PRHDT and CDR2 FYEKMQ (reference sequence). V trimming: 1 base; J trimming: 7 bases; junction bases outside the gene matches: 6. The CDR3 is 15 amino acids. The assay was immunoSEQ multiplex PCR, and TCRdb's table has in-frame clones only and misses some. The sample lists fewer than 200,000 clones; approximately 83% were seen once. The sequence was collected from a woman aged 18-29 years in good health and CMV-seropositive. Sequenced sample: PBMCs. This chain joins TRBV13 and TRBJ2-1; 8 positions agree with TRBD2. The DNA for the CDR3 is TGTGCCAGCAGCTTAGCCGGACTAGCTAGGAATGAGCAGTTCTTC. Translated: CASSLAGLARNEQFF.